Listed here are 7 T cell receptor beta chains from one sample, sequenced in a study of T-cell memory formation after mild COVID-19 (dated by TCRdb to 2020 to 2023). The library relied on 5' RACE. Reads for this sample came from an Illumina NovaSeq 6000. TCRdb reprocessing: public reads trimmed at Q25 with fastp, clones called with MiXCR, in-frame beta chains kept. A single entry per CDR3 protein holds the most common genes and DNA from its merged rows. A total of approximately 570,000 distinct CDR3 sequences appear in this sample, approximately 19% of them only once. The ten largest account for approximately 12% of the sample. Sample: PBMCs or a T cell subset sorted from them (not recorded which). All receptors come from an adult woman who had mild COVID-19 (a few samples of this study predate the infection). The sample titles of this study are shuffled in the database, so cell type and time point are left out; the donor was told from shared clones.

The chain employs TRBV10-3 and TRBJ1-1; D not resolved. Germline CDR1 reads ENHRY; CDR2 reads SYGVKD. The CDR3 extends over 17 amino acids. V was cut by 2 bases and J by 2 bases, with 18 bases left in between. CDR3: CAISEPSIGQRNTEAFF. The CDR3 nucleotides are TGTGCCATCAGTGAGCCGAGTATTGGGCAGAGAAACACTGAAGCTTTCTTT.

This clonotype occurred a few times. The V and J genes are TRBV29-1 and TRBJ2-2; 7 nucleotides line up with TRBD1. Germline V lookup: CDR1 SQVTM, CDR2 ANQGSEA. CDR3 length equals 12 residues. V lost 7 bases, J lost 12 bases, and 11 bases stayed unmatched. In DNA, the CDR3 is TGCAGCGCCGCCGCCGGGACAGCGAAGCTGTTTTTT. This codes for CSAAAGTAKLFF.

This clonotype was detected once. V is TRBV10-3 and J is TRBJ2-2; 10 bases are shared with TRBD2. Germline V gene lookup returns CDR1 ENHRY and CDR2 SYGVKD. The CDR3 extends over 16 amino acids. V shed 4 bases, J shed 2 bases, and the junction held 4 bases outside the gene matches. The CDR3 DNA sequence: TGTGCCATCAGTGGACTAGCGGGCGACAACACCGGGGAGCTGTTTTTT. This sequence encodes CAISGLAGDNTGELFF.

This clonotype turned up a few times. V gene TRBV6-6 combines with J gene TRBJ2-1; the match to TRBD2 covers 7 bases. The length of the CDR3 is 17 residues. Germline V gene data show CDR1 as MNHNY and CDR2 as SVGAGI (reference sequence). V was pared by 2 bases and J by 5 bases, with 12 bases of the junction left unmatched. The CDR3 sequence is CASSYVSSGAPNNEQFF. DNA for the CDR3: TGTGCCAGCAGTTACGTGTCTAGCGGAGCGCCCAACAATGAGCAGTTCTTC.

This clonotype was counted ten times or more. The chain couples TRBV7-6 to TRBJ2-1, with TRBD2 as a possible D gene (6 bases). Deletions cut 1 base from V and 0 bases from J, with 19 bases between. Germline CDR1 and CDR2: SGHVS and FNYEAQ. The CDR3 consists of 19 residues. CDR3 in DNA: TGTGCCAGCAGCTTAGATCGATTAGAGGGAGGTGACTCCTACAATGAGCAGTTCTTC. Translation gives CASSLDRLEGGDSYNEQFF.

This clonotype has a count of ten or more. The rearrangement uses TRBV5-1 and TRBJ1-1; maybe TRBD1 (6 bases). This CDR3 contains 14 residues. The V gene lost 4 bases and the J gene lost 5 bases, with 15 bases spanning the gap. Germline CDR1 reads SGHRS; CDR2 reads YFSETQ. Written as DNA, the CDR3 is TGCGCCAGCAGCCGCCAAGGGGGTAATACTGAAGCTTTCTTT. Protein sequence: CASSRQGGNTEAFF.

This clonotype was observed a few times. At one boundary the junction diverges from the germline segment, which might be a read error. The J gene is TRBJ2-1, the V gene TRBV2, with D maybe TRBD1 (5 bases). Germline V gives CDR1 SNHLY, CDR2 FYNNEI. CDR3 size: 13 residues. DNA of the CDR3: TGTGCCAGCAGTCCTACCCGCACTCGCAAGGGGCTCTTC. This encodes CASSPTRTRKGLF.